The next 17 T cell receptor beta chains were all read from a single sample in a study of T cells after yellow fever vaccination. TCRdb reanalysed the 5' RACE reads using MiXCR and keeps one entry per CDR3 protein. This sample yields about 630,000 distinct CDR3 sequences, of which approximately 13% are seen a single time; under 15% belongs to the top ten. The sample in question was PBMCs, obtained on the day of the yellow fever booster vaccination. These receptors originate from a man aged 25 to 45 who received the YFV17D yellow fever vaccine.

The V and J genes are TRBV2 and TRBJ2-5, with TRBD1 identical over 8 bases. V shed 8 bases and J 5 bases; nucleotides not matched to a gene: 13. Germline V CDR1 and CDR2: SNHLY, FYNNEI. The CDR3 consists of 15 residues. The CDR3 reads CASLVLAGGFETQYF. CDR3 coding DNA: TGTGCCAGCCTAGTCTTGGCAGGGGGCTTTGAGACCCAGTACTTC.

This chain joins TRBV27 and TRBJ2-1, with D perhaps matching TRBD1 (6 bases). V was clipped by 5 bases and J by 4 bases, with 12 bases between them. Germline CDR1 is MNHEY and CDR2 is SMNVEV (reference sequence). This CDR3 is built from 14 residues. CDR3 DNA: TGTGCCAGCAGTGGGGGCCTGGGTTACAATGAGCAGTTCTTC. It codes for CASSGGLGYNEQFF.

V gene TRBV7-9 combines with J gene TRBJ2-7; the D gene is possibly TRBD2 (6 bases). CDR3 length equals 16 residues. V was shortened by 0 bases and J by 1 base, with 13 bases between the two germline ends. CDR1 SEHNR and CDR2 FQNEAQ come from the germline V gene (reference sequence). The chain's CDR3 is CASSLAEGPLSYEQYF. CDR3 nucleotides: TGTGCCAGCAGCTTAGCGGAGGGCCCGCTATCCTACGAGCAGTACTTC.

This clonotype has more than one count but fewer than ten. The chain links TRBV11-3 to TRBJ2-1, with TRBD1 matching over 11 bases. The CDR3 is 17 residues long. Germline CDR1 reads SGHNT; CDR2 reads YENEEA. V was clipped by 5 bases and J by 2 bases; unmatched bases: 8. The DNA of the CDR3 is TGTGCCAGCAGCATCTCAGGGGGACAGGGGGCCTACAATGAGCAGTTCTTC. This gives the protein CASSISGGQGAYNEQFF.

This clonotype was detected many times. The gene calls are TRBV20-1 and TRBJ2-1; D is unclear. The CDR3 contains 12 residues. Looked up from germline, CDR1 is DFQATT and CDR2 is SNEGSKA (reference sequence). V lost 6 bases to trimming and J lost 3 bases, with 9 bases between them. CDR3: CSALRVYNEQFF. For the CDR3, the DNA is TGCAGTGCCCTCCGGGTCTACAATGAGCAGTTCTTC.

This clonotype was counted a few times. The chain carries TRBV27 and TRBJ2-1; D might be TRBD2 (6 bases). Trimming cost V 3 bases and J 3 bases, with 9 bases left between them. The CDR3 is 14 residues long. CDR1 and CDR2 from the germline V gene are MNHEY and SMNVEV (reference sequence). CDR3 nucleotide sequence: TGTGCCAGCAGTTTTAGCGGACACTACAATGAGCAGTTCTTC. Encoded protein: CASSFSGHYNEQFF.

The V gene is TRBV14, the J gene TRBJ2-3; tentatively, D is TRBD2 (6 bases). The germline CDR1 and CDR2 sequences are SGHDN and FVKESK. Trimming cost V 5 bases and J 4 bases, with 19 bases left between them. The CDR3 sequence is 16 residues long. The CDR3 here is CASSYQRRAMPDTQYF. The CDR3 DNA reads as TGTGCCAGCAGCTACCAGCGGAGGGCAATGCCAGATACGCAGTATTTT.

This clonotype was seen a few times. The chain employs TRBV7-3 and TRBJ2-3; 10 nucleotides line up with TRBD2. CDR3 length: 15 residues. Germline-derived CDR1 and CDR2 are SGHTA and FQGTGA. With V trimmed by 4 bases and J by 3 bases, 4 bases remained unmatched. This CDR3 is CASSSILAGTDTQYF. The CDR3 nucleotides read TGTGCCAGCAGCTCAATACTAGCGGGAACAGATACGCAGTATTTT.

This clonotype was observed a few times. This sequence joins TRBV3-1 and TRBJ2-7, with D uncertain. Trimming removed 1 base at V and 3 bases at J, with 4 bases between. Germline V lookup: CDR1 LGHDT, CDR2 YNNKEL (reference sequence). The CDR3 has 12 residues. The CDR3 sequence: CASSQVVYEQYF. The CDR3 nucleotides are TGTGCCAGCAGCCAAGTTGTCTACGAGCAGTACTTC.

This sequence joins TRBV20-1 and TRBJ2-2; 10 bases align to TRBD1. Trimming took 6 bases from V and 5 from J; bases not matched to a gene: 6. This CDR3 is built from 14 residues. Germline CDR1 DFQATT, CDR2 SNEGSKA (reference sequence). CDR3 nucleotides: TGCAGTGCCAAACGACAGGGGGCGACCGGGGAGCTGTTTTTT. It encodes CSAKRQGATGELFF.

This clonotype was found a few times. In nucleotides, the CDR3 is TGTGCCAGCAGCTTCACCCAGGGCACTGAAGCTTTCTTT. Its translation is CASSFTQGTEAFF. The rearrangement links TRBV12-3 or TRBV12-4 to TRBJ1-1, with D maybe TRBD1 (5 bases). The V end lost 6 bases, the J end lost 4 bases, and 12 bases lay between the germline ends. CDR3 length: 13 residues.

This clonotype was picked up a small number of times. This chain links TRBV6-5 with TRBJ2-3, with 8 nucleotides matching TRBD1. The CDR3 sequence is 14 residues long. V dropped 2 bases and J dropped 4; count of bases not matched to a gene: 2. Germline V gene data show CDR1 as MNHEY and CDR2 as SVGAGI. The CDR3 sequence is CASSYGQGSDTQYF. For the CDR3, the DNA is TGTGCCAGCAGTTACGGACAGGGTTCAGATACGCAGTATTTT.

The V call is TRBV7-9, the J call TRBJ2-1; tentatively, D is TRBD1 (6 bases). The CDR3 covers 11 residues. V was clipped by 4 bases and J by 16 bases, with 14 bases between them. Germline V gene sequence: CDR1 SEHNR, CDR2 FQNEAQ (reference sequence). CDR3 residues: CASSWGLAEFF. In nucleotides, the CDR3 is TGTGCCAGCAGCTGGGGGCTAGCCGAATTCTTC.

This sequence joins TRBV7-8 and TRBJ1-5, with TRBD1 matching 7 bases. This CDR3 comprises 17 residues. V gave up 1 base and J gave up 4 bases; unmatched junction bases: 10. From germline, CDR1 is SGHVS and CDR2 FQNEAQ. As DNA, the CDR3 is TGTGCCAGCAGCTTAGATTTAGGGGCAGGGGGGAATCAGCCCCAGCATTTT. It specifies CASSLDLGAGGNQPQHF.

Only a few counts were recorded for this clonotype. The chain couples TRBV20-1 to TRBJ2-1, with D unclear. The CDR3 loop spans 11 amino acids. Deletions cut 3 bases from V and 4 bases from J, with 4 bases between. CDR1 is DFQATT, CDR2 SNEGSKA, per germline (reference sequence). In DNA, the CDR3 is TGCAGTGCTAGGGGGTACAATGAGCAGTTCTTC. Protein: CSARGYNEQFF.

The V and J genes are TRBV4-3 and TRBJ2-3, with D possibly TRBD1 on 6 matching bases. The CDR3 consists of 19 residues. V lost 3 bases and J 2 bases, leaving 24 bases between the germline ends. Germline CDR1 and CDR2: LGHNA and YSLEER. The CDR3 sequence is CASSQETGLSDTHTDTQYF. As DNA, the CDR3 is TGCGCCAGCAGCCAGGAAACAGGGCTTAGCGACACCCACACAGATACGCAGTATTTT.

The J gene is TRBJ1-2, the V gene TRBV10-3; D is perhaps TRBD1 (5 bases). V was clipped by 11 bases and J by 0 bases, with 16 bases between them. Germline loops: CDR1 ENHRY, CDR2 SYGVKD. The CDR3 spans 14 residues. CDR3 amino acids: CAYSAGSTNYGYTF. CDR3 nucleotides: TGTGCCTACTCAGCAGGGAGTACTAACTATGGCTACACCTTC.